This T cell receptor (beta chain) was obtained from a study of identical twins. The study, taken as a whole, reports: Zero-insertion analyses were open to partial confounding by invariant MAIT and iNKT cells.

cDNA carried unique molecular identifiers, and a universal primer site was added by template switching. Via MiXCR, TCRdb re-called the 5' RACE reads, giving one row per CDR3 protein. The profile shows approximately 550,000 distinct CDR3 sequences, around 20% of them singletons. CDR1 is SNHLY, CDR2 FYNNEI, per germline. CDR3 length equals 15 residues. V lost 6 bases to trimming and J lost 0 bases, with 9 bases between them. A few counts support this clonotype. Its antigen remains unidentified. These data are also associated with another study on yellow fever vaccine responses in identical twins. That publication notes: Twins' vaccine T cell response reportedly seemed partly convergent, partly personalized.

Sequenced input: CD4+ T cells sorted from blood. The chain has TRBV2 and TRBJ2-6, with D perhaps matching TRBD1 (6 bases). The clonotype was recovered from a young woman in good health. CDR3 amino acids: CASRVQGSGANVLTF. The CDR3 bases are TGTGCCAGCAGAGTACAGGGCTCTGGGGCCAACGTCCTGACTTTC.